Here is one T cell receptor (beta chain) with its context. As yet, its antigen is unknown. This sample is drawn from a study of CD4 T cells in relation to SARS-CoV-2 and coronaviruses. The unexposed donors gave CD4+ T cells in about 2010-2018, prior to COVID-19. CD4+ T cells were isolated from the cells after around 10 days of culture. The repertoire was sequenced with immunoSEQ multiplex PCR; TCRdb's copy has only in-frame clones and lacks some. In the table there are some 11,000 clones, 65% to 75% of which are singletons. The CDR3 length is 12 residues. Trimming stripped 5 bases from V and 9 bases from J, with 14 bases between. Findings and caveats of the study: Approximately 65% of donors had memory CD4+ clonotypes crossrecognizing SARS-CoV-2 and common cold coronavirus spike. Pre-pandemic and post-infection samples never came from the same donor.

The chain is built from TRBV5-3 and TRBJ2-5; the D gene is possibly TRBD2 (6 bases). TRBV5-3 is annotated as an ORF whose role is uncertain. Sequencing used CD4+ T cells from PBMCs, cultured in vitro. The TCR was taken from a human donor in good health. The CDR3: CARSSPSGPQYF. The CDR3 DNA reads as TGTGCCAGAAGTTCGCCAAGCGGGCCCCAGTACTTC.